The present T cell receptor (beta chain) was sequenced within a study of blood T cell repertoires in COVID-19. Across the study: T cells, B-cell-depleted T cells, or PBMCs provided the cDNA or gDNA that served as material.

The CDR3 covers 14 residues. CDR1 LNHDA and CDR2 SQIVND come from the germline V gene (reference sequence). V lost 10 bases, J lost 9 bases, and 19 bases lay in between. This clone was recorded once. Assay: immunoSEQ multiplex PCR; the TCRdb copy retains only in-frame clones and omits some. The sample lists roughly 190,000 clones; about 85% were seen once. The clonotype comes from a man aged 25-45 years with acute or convalescent COVID-19. Input material: peripheral blood. This chain uses TRBV19 with TRBJ1-6; D unclear. The CDR3 region is CATASLGASSPLHF. The CDR3 bases are TGTGCCACTGCGAGTTTGGGAGCGAGTTCACCCCTCCACTTT.